This TCR beta chain was captured in a study of blood T cell repertoires in COVID-19. As for the study in general: Spain, Italy and the United States supplied samples that represented acute and convalescent COVID-19. In each case, the material was cDNA or gDNA derived from T cells, B-cell-depleted T cells, or PBMCs.

Germline assignment: CDR1 SNHLY and CDR2 FYNNEI. The length of the CDR3 is 15 residues. Germline trimming cut 10 bases from V and 0 bases from J; bases unmatched to any gene: 9. Patients from Seattle were sampled longitudinally, starting during active infection. Per the original methods: Researchers report that nucleated cell counts were estimated from reference gene primer amplification. This table comes from immunoSEQ multiplex PCR, and its TCRdb copy is limited to in-frame clones, with some not included. Clonal size and the V and J genes are those of that table, whereas D and trimming came from the DNA. This table has 300,000 to 350,000 clones, more than 80% appearing once.

The specimen sequenced was peripheral blood. The sequence was obtained from a woman in her thirties with COVID-19, enrolled during active disease. The gene calls are TRBV2 and TRBJ2-3; 8 bases are shared with TRBD1. CDR3 bases: TGTGCCACAACGCGACAGGGGATCAGCACAGATACGCAGTATTTT. This gives the protein CATTRQGISTDTQYF.